This T cell receptor beta chain came from a study of blood T cell repertoires in COVID-19. About the study: The United States, Italy and Spain supplied acute and convalescent COVID-19 samples. The analysed material was cDNA or gDNA that came from T cells, B-cell-depleted T cells, or PBMCs.

Methods used by the authors: Estimation of nucleated cell counts relied on the amplification of reference gene primers. Produced via immunoSEQ multiplex PCR; TCRdb's table is partial and in-frame only. From that table come the V and J calls and clone size; the DNA was used to work out D and trimming. The repertoire includes roughly 220,000 clones, 65% to 85% of them detected once, and more than 2.5% sits in the top ten. The sample was peripheral blood. This sequence originates from a woman aged 30 to 39 who had recovered from COVID-19.

The chain's CDR3 is CASSLAEVYEQYF. The CDR3 region has the DNA TGCGCCAGCAGCTTGGCCGAGGTTTACGAGCAGTACTTC. The chain uses TRBV5-1 and TRBJ2-7; D is ambiguous. Per germline, CDR1 SGHRS and CDR2 YFSETQ. The ends were cut back, 0 bases at V and 4 bases at J, with 8 bases in the middle. CDR3 length: 13 amino acids. The whole variable domain, remainder taken from reference TRBV5-1 and TRBJ2-7, is KAGVTQTPRYLIKTRGQQVTLSCSPISGHRSVSWYQQTPGQGLQFLFEYFSETQRNKGNFPGRFSGRQFSNSRSEMNVSTLELGDSALYLCASSLAEVYEQYFGPGTRLTVT.